The clone carrying this T cell receptor beta chain was seen repeatedly, ten times or more. No antigen is known for it. This sample is part of a study of read filtering for tumor transcriptome and immune sequencing. The overall study: Mean patient age was roughly 66 years, range roughly 40 to 80; 17 male, 14 to 15 female. Transcriptome libraries were built from DNase-treated RNA. R-ISS stage counts were eight or nine for I, more than 15 for II, 6 or 7 for III.

Molecular barcoded adaptors covering alpha/delta and beta/gamma chains were used on approximately 400 ng RNA. TCRdb redid the calling of the reads with MiXCR, one entry per CDR3 protein. The table lists 85,000 or so distinct CDR3 sequences, 12% of them singletons. This CDR3 region has 15 residues. V lost 4 bases and J 0 bases, leaving 10 bases between the germline ends. Germline lookup yields CDR1 LGHNA and CDR2 YNFKEQ. Points from the study as a whole: Without single-read clonotypes, shared clonotype proportions correlated more between IR-seq and RNA-seq.

This chain connects TRBV4-2 to TRBJ1-5, with unresolved D. The sample was a population of CD138-negative cells sorted from bone marrow. This receptor was obtained from a donor at least 40 years old with multiple myeloma. The CDR3 sequence: CASSPTVNSNQPQHF. The CDR3 DNA reads as TGTGCCAGCAGCCCGACGGTAAATAGCAATCAGCCCCAGCATTTT.